Listed here is a single T cell receptor (beta chain). Germline assignment: CDR1 SGDLS and CDR2 YYNGEE. This CDR3 is 13 amino acids long. Trimming removed 7 bases from V and 5 bases from J; junction bases left unmatched: 7. It was with 60 Vbeta and 13 Jbeta primers that the PCR ran. Repertoires were generated with immunoSEQ multiplex PCR, while TCRdb's copy carries only in-frame clones and drops some. The table shows approximately 160,000 clones, with around 79% occurring only once. The data were taken from a study of cytomegalovirus exposure and HLA in healthy donors. The chain is built from TRBV9 and TRBJ2-5; 8 bases line up with TRBD2. Sequenced input: PBMCs. The TCR comes from a male donor in good health and CMV-seropositive. CDR3 residues: CASSAGGGETQYF. CDR3 DNA: TGTGCCAGCTCCGCGGGGGGCGGGGAGACCCAGTACTTC.